Following are 16 T cell receptor beta chains from one sample sequenced in a study of blood T cell repertoires in COVID-19. Profiled with immunoSEQ multiplex PCR; TCRdb holds only in-frame clones, not every one. The sample lists about half a million clones, 70% to 90% occurring once. Material for sequencing was peripheral blood. These receptors originate from a human donor in a cohort sampled during active COVID-19.

In its sample, this clone was seen a few times. V gene TRBV6-2 or TRBV6-3 combines with J gene TRBJ2-5, with TRBD2 identical over 10 bases. This CDR3 comprises 18 residues. Germline-derived CDR1 and CDR2 are MNHEY and SVGEGT. V was clipped by 6 bases and J by 3 bases; unmatched bases: 16. CDR3 amino acids: CASSRRPGTSAIKETQYF. CDR3 sequence (DNA): TGTGCCAGCAGCCGGAGACCCGGGACTAGCGCGATAAAAGAGACCCAGTACTTC.

The genes are TRBV27 and TRBJ2-1; maybe TRBD2 (6 bases). The CDR3 sequence is 14 residues long. Germline-derived CDR1 and CDR2 are MNHEY and SMNVEV (reference sequence). V was clipped by 2 bases and J by 7 bases, with 12 bases between them. This CDR3 reads CASSLHHRGNEQFF. Written as DNA, the CDR3 is TGTGCCAGCAGTTTACATCATCGGGGGAATGAGCAGTTCTTC.

The chain combines TRBV7-2 with TRBJ2-3, with 7 bases aligning to TRBD1. CDR1 is SGHTA and CDR2 is FQGNSA in the germline V gene. V trimming: 5 bases; J trimming: 4 bases; junction bases outside the gene matches: 12. CDR3 length equals 16 residues. The CDR3 loop is CASSPRQGLFPDTQYF. Written as DNA, the CDR3 is TGTGCCAGCAGCCCGAGACAGGGTCTGTTTCCAGATACGCAGTATTTT.

This sequence joins TRBV9 and TRBJ2-5, with D unclear. This CDR3 spans 15 amino acids. Trimming took off 0 bases at V and 11 bases at J, with 20 bases between the two ends. Germline values: CDR1 SGDLS, CDR2 YYNGEE. The CDR3 loop reads CASSVVGTSEGAQYF. The CDR3 region has the DNA TGTGCCAGCAGCGTAGTAGGCACGAGCGAAGGTGCTCAGTACTTC.

This chain joins TRBV30 and TRBJ1-1, with D maybe TRBD1 (6 bases). The germline gives CDR1 GTSNPN, CDR2 SVGIG (reference sequence). V dropped 0 bases and J dropped 10 bases, with 27 bases sitting between them. This CDR3 has 17 residues. CDR3 in DNA: TGTGCCTGGAGTGTACTGGAGTATGGAGGGGGGGGCCTAGGAGCTTTCTTT. This translates into CAWSVLEYGGGGLGAFF.

The V call is TRBV14, the J call TRBJ2-1; tentative D call: TRBD1 (5 bases). The V and J ends lost 4 bases and 10 bases respectively, with 20 bases between them. CDR3 length equals 15 residues. Germline assignment: CDR1 SGHDN and CDR2 FVKESK. The CDR3, as DNA: TGTGCCAGCAGCCCCCTCCGGCAGGGCAGAGCGGAGCAGTTCTTC. Translating gives CASSPLRQGRAEQFF.

On this clone itself: At one end, the junction sequence differs from germline, possibly due to a read error. CDR3: CASSPPTQGAYETQYF. In nucleotides, the CDR3 is TGTGCTAGCAGCCCCCCCACACAGGGGGCCTATGAGACCCAGTACTTC. V gene TRBV7-7 combines with J gene TRBJ2-5, with TRBD1 identical over 9 bases. Germline V gene sequence: CDR1 SSHAT, CDR2 FNYEAQ (reference sequence). The CDR3 contains 16 residues.

This clone was detected once. CDR3 sequence: CASSSFSQNGYTF. The CDR3 DNA reads as TGTGCCAGCAGTTCCTTCTCACAGAATGGCTACACCTTC. The rearrangement uses TRBV6-5 and TRBJ1-2; the D is unclear. V was cut by 4 bases and J by 6 bases, with 12 bases left in between. Germline values: CDR1 MNHEY, CDR2 SVGAGI. The CDR3 has 13 residues.

This clone has a handful of counts. This chain joins TRBV19 and TRBJ2-3; 11 bases line up with TRBD2. Germline CDR1 reads LNHDA; CDR2 reads SQIVND (reference sequence). The CDR3 extends over 16 amino acids. J was trimmed by 4 bases and V by 4 bases; bases with no gene match: 7. This CDR3 reads CASSKLAGGKADTQYF. The CDR3 DNA is TGTGCCAGTAGTAAATTAGCGGGAGGGAAGGCAGATACGCAGTATTTT.

In DNA, the CDR3 is TGTGCCAGCAGCTTTGGGACAGGGGGAAATAATTCACCCCTCCACTTT. Encoded protein: CASSFGTGGNNSPLHF. This chain uses TRBV7-9 with TRBJ1-6; 11 bases line up with TRBD1. The germline V gene encodes CDR1 SEHNR and CDR2 FQNEAQ (reference sequence). V lost 3 bases and J lost 5; bases outside the gene matches: 3. This CDR3 is built from 16 residues.

The table lists this clone with a count of one. The chain links TRBV11-2 to TRBJ2-1; TRBD2 is a possible D gene (7 bases). Germline V gives CDR1 SGHAT, CDR2 FQNNGV. Trimming took 5 bases from V and 5 from J, leaving 16 bases between them. The CDR3 contains 15 residues. In nucleotides, the CDR3 is TGTGCCAGCAGCCCACGGGGGGCGCTCAACAATGAGCAGTTCTTC. Its protein product is CASSPRGALNNEQFF.

J is TRBJ2-5 and V is TRBV7-2, with D possibly being TRBD2 (5 bases). The germline CDR1 and CDR2 sequences are SGHTA and FQGNSA. V lost 2 bases, J lost 2 bases, and 15 bases lay in between. The CDR3 totals 16 residues. CDR3 coding DNA: TGTGCCAGCAGCTTATTTCCGGCGGGCCCTCAAGAGACCCAGTACTTC. This codes for CASSLFPAGPQETQYF.

This chain links TRBV19 with TRBJ2-2; no firm D call. CDR1 and CDR2 from the germline V gene are LNHDA and SQIVND (reference sequence). Deletions cut 3 bases from V and 2 bases from J, with 13 bases between. This CDR3 region has 16 residues. CDR3 in amino acids: CASSILRLDNTGELFF. The CDR3 region has the DNA TGTGCCAGTAGTATTTTACGACTTGATAACACCGGGGAGCTGTTTTTT.

The chain combines TRBV19 with TRBJ2-1, with 10 bases identical to TRBD2. The germline V gene has CDR1 LNHDA and CDR2 SQIVND (reference sequence). The trim removed 7 bases at V and 4 bases at J, leaving 10 bases unmatched. CDR3 length: 16 amino acids. CDR3 bases: TGTGCCAGTACAGTAACTGGACTAGCGGAGTACAATGAGCAGTTCTTC. This sequence encodes CASTVTGLAEYNEQFF.

V usage is TRBV7-9 and J usage is TRBJ1-4; 7 nucleotides agree with TRBD1. Germline trimming cut 3 bases from V and 4 bases from J; bases unmatched to any gene: 5. The CDR3 has 15 amino acids. Germline V gives CDR1 SEHNR, CDR2 FQNEAQ (reference sequence). The CDR3 DNA reads TGTGCCAGCAGCTTTACAGGGGACAGTAATGAAAAACTGTTTTTT. It codes for CASSFTGDSNEKLFF.

The chain couples TRBV30 to TRBJ2-2; TRBD2 matches 8 bases. The CDR3 contains 14 residues. V lost 3 bases and J lost 4; bases outside the gene matches: 4. Germline lookup yields CDR1 GTSNPN and CDR2 SVGIG (reference sequence). The CDR3 protein is CAWRPLAGTGELFF. CDR3 nucleotides: TGTGCCTGGAGGCCCCTAGCGGGCACCGGGGAGCTGTTTTTT.